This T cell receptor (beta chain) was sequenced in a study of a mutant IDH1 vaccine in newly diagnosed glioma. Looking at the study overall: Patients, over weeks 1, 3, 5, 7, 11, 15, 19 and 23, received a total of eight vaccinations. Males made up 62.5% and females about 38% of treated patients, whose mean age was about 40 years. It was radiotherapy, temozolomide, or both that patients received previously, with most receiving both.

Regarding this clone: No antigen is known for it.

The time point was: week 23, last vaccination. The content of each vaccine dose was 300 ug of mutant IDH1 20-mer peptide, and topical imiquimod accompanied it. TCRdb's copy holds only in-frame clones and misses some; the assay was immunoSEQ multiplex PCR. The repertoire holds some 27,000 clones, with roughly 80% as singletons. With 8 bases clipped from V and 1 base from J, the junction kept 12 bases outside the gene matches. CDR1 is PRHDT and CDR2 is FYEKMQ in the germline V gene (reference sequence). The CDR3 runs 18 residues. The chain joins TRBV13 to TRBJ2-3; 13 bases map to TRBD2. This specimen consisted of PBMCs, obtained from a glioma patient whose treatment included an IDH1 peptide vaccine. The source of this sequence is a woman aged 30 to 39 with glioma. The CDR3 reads CASSARTSGGMRTDTQYF. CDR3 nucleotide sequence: TGTGCCAGCTCAGCCCGGACTAGCGGGGGCATGCGCACAGATACGCAGTATTTT.